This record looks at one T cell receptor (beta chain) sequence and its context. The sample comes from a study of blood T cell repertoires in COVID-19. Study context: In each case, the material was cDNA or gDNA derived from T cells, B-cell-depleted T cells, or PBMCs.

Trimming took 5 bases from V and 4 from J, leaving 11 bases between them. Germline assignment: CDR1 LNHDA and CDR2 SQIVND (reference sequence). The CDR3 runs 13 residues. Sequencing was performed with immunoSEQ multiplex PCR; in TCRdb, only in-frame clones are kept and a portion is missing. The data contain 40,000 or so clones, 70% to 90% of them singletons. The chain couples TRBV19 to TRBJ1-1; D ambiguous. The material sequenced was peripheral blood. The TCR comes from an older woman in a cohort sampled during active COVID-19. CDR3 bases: TGTGCCAGTAGTCCCGCCCGGGGCACTGAAGCTTTCTTT. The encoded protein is CASSPARGTEAFF.